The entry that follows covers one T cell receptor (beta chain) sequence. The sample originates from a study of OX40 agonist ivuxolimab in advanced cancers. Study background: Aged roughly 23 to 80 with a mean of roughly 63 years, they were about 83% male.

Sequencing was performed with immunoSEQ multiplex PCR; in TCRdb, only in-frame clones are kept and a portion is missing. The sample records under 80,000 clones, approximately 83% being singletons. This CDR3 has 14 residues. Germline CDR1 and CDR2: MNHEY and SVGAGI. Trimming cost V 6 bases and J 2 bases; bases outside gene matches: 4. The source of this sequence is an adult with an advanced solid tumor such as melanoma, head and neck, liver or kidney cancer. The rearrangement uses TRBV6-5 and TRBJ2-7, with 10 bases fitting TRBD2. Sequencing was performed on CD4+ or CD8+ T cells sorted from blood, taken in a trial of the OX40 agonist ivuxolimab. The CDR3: CASRLSGGAYEQYF. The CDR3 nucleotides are TGTGCCAGCAGGCTCAGCGGGGGGGCCTACGAGCAGTACTTC.